Listed below are T cell receptor beta chains from one sample, sequenced in a study of technical replicates of blood from a handful of donors. Only in-frame clones appear in the TCRdb table, and some are missing; sequencing was by immunoSEQ multiplex PCR. In the table there are 95,000 to 100,000 clones, nearly 97% of which are singletons. Sequenced input: T cells isolated from PBMCs. The receptors were sampled from a human donor in good health. CDR3s include the opening cysteine and the closing phenylalanine or tryptophan. D genes are given only for firm matches. Clone size appears in some rows only: once, few, many, or a class for an expanded clone.

J,V,size,D,DNA,CDR3
TRBJ1-1,TRBV4-1,NA,NA,TGCGCCAGCAGCCAAGATTCCGCGGGGGCGCAAACTGAAGCTTTCTTT,CASSQDSAGAQTEAFF
TRBJ1-1,TRBV4-1,few,NA,TGCGCCAGCAGTTTTGCCGGGACACAGAACACTGAAGCTTTCTTT,CASSFAGTQNTEAFF
TRBJ1-3,TRBV28,NA,NA,TGTGCCAGCAGCCCTAGGGCCACTGGGGCAGTTGGAAACACCATATATTTT,CASSPRATGAVGNTIYF
TRBJ2-7,TRBV6-5,NA,TRBD2,TGTGCCAGCAGGGGACTAGCGGGAGGATACGAGCAGTACTTC,CASRGLAGGYEQYF
TRBJ2-3,TRBV5-4,NA,TRBD2,TGTGCCAGCAGCGCGGGGACTAGCGGAAGCACAGATACGCAGTATTTT,CASSAGTSGSTDTQYF
TRBJ2-5,TRBV5-4,NA,TRBD1,TGTGCCAGCAGTCCCGCCCAGGGGGTGAGCCAAGAGACCCAGTACTTC,CASSPAQGVSQETQYF
TRBJ2-3,TRBV27,NA,NA,TGTGCCAGCAGTTTGTACGGGCCGGGGGGCACAGATACGCAGTATTTT,CASSLYGPGGTDTQYF
TRBJ2-7,TRBV7-6,NA,NA,TGTGCCAGCAGCTATGGACGGGAGTCCTACGAGCAGTACTTC,CASSYGRESYEQYF
TRBJ2-7,TRBV28,NA,NA,TGTGCCAGCCTCCCAGGAGGTTCGGCCCCGTTGGGGCAGTACTTC,CASLPGGSAPLGQYF
TRBJ1-1,TRBV2,NA,TRBD1,TGTGCCAGCAGGGGGACAGGGTTGGACACTGAAGCTTTCTTT,CASRGTGLDTEAFF
TRBJ2-2,TRBV6-4,NA,NA,TGTGCCAGCAGCCAGCGGCCTCGGGGAGACGGGGAGCTGTTTTTT,CASSQRPRGDGELFF
TRBJ2-7,TRBV18,once,TRBD1,TGTGCCAGCTCACGGTTCGACAGGGGTTACGAGCAGTACTTC,CASSRFDRGYEQYF
TRBJ1-1,TRBV29-1,NA,NA,TGCAGCGTTGGGGTTCTGGCAGGGCTGAACACTGAAGCTTTCTTT,CSVGVLAGLNTEAFF
TRBJ1-1,TRBV11-2,NA,TRBD1,TGTGCCAGCAGCTTAGATGTCTGGGGACAGACCAACACTGAAGCTTTCTTT,CASSLDVWGQTNTEAFF
TRBJ1-1,TRBV15,NA,TRBD1,TGTGCCACCGGGTCAGGGGGCCGATCCGAAGCTTTCTTT,CATGSGGRSEAFF
TRBJ2-1,TRBV6-6,NA,TRBD2,TGTGCCAGCTTGGGACTAGCGGGCCGGAATGAGCAGTTCTTC,CASLGLAGRNEQFF
TRBJ2-7,TRBV5-6,NA,NA,TGTGCCAGCAGCTTCTCCGACGAGCAGTACTTC,CASSFSDEQYF
TRBJ2-5,TRBV6-1,NA,TRBD2,TGTGCCAGCAGTGAAGGGACTAGCGGGGGGGGAGAGACCCAGTACTTC,CASSEGTSGGGETQYF
TRBJ2-3,TRBV6-6,NA,NA,TGTGCCAGCAGTTACTCGGCTAGCACTGATACGCAGTATTTT,CASSYSASTDTQYF
TRBJ1-5,TRBV19,NA,NA,TGTGCCAGTAGTAAACATTGGGGCGTGAATCAGCCCCAGCATTTT,CASSKHWGVNQPQHF
TRBJ2-5,TRBV5-4,once,TRBD1,TGTGCCAGCAGCGCCCAGGGGGTGGGAGAGACCCAGTACTTC,CASSAQGVGETQYF
TRBJ2-1,TRBV5-1,NA,TRBD2,TGCGCCAGCATGTGGCTAGCGGGAGCCGATGAGCAGTTCTTC,CASMWLAGADEQFF
TRBJ2-7,TRBV10-1,NA,TRBD1,TGCGCCAGCAGTGAGCTCCCGGGACAGAGGTTCTACGAGCAGTACTTC,CASSELPGQRFYEQYF
TRBJ1-6,TRBV30,NA,TRBD1,TGTGCCTGGACGAGGGCAGGGGGCTGGTCACCCCTCCACTTT,CAWTRAGGWSPLHF
TRBJ2-7,TRBV7-8,NA,TRBD1,TGTGCCAGCAGCCCGGGGACAGGGTACGAGCAGTACTTC,CASSPGTGYEQYF
TRBJ1-1,TRBV5-4,NA,TRBD1,TGTGCCAGCAGCTTCCCTGACAGGGATGGGAACACTGAAGCTTTCTTT,CASSFPDRDGNTEAFF
TRBJ1-1,TRBV5-1,NA,TRBD1,TGCGCCAGCAGTAAACCGGGACAGAAGAACACTGAAGCTTTCTTT,CASSKPGQKNTEAFF
TRBJ1-4,TRBV7-9,NA,TRBD1,TGTGCCAGCAGCCCTAAACCGGGACAGGGAGATGAAAAACTGTTTTTT,CASSPKPGQGDEKLFF
TRBJ2-2,TRBV28,NA,NA,TGTGCCAGCAGTTTGGCAGGGGCCGGGGAGCTGTTTTTT,CASSLAGAGELFF
TRBJ1-3,TRBV5-6,NA,NA,TGTGCCAGCAGCCCCCAGGGGAGCTCTGGAAACACCATATATTTT,CASSPQGSSGNTIYF
TRBJ1-1,TRBV27,NA,NA,TGTGCCAGCAGTTTACAGGGAAACACTGAAGCTTTCTTT,CASSLQGNTEAFF
TRBJ2-1,TRBV2,NA,TRBD2,TGTGCCAGCCTGGGGACTAGCGGGGGGCCGGCCAATGAGCAGTTCTTC,CASLGTSGGPANEQFF
TRBJ2-7,TRBV7-9,NA,TRBD1,TGTGCCAGCAGCTTAGGCCCCTTACAGGGGTATGCGTACTTC,CASSLGPLQGYAYF
TRBJ1-1,TRBV7-8,few,NA,TGTGCCAGCAGCCGAGTTATGAACACTGAAGCTTTCTTT,CASSRVMNTEAFF
TRBJ1-1,TRBV6-1,once,NA,TGTGCCAGCATCAAAAGGACAGTGAACACTGAAGCTTTCTTT,CASIKRTVNTEAFF
TRBJ1-2,TRBV7-9,NA,TRBD1,TGTGCCAGCAGCTTAGCGTGGACAGGGCCCTACATAGCTAACTATGGCTACACCTTC,CASSLAWTGPYIANYGYTF
TRBJ1-1,TRBV10-3,NA,TRBD1,TGTGCCATCAGCAGGGGGCCGGACACTGAAGCTTTCTTT,CAISRGPDTEAFF
TRBJ2-3,TRBV5-1,NA,NA,TGCGCCAGCAGCCCGGGCCGCAGGGGTGGCACAGATACGCAGTATTTT,CASSPGRRGGTDTQYF
TRBJ2-7,TRBV10-3,NA,NA,TGTGCCATCGGCGGGTCGACGGCTTCCTACGAGCAGTACTTC,CAIGGSTASYEQYF
TRBJ2-3,TRBV6-4,once,TRBD2,TGTGCCAGCAGCGGGACTAGCGGAGGGACGCAGTATTTT,CASSGTSGGTQYF
TRBJ2-3,TRBV2,NA,NA,TGTGCCAGCAGTGTCCTAGGGGGGGGGCAGTATTTT,CASSVLGGGQYF
TRBJ1-3,TRBV30,NA,NA,TGTGCCTGGAGTACGACAGCAGTCTCTGGAAACACCATATATTTT,CAWSTTAVSGNTIYF
TRBJ2-5,TRBV28,NA,TRBD2,TGTGCCAGCAGTTCGGGGGGGTTACCCCAAGAGACCCAGTACTTC,CASSSGGLPQETQYF
TRBJ2-7,TRBV27,NA,NA,TGTGCCAGCAGTAAAAACAGGGAAACCTACGAGCAGTACTTC,CASSKNRETYEQYF
TRBJ1-5,TRBV4-1,NA,NA,TGCGCCAGCAGCCTCAGCGACCCCCGTCCTAATCAGCCCCAGCATTTT,CASSLSDPRPNQPQHF
TRBJ2-1,TRBV12-5,NA,TRBD2,TGTGCTAGTGCCCTCGGGGGGGGGTATGAGCAGTTCTTC,CASALGGGYEQFF
TRBJ1-4,TRBV9,NA,NA,TGTGCCAGCAGCCCCCGGGTTACTAATGAAAAACTGTTTTTT,CASSPRVTNEKLFF
TRBJ2-7,TRBV11-2,NA,TRBD1,TGTGCCAGCAGCGGAGGGACAGGGATTTCCTACGAGCAGTACTTC,CASSGGTGISYEQYF
TRBJ1-6,TRBV28,NA,NA,TGTGCCAGCAGTTTCGTGTTTGACAGGACGGGTTATAATTCACCCCTCCACTTT,CASSFVFDRTGYNSPLHF